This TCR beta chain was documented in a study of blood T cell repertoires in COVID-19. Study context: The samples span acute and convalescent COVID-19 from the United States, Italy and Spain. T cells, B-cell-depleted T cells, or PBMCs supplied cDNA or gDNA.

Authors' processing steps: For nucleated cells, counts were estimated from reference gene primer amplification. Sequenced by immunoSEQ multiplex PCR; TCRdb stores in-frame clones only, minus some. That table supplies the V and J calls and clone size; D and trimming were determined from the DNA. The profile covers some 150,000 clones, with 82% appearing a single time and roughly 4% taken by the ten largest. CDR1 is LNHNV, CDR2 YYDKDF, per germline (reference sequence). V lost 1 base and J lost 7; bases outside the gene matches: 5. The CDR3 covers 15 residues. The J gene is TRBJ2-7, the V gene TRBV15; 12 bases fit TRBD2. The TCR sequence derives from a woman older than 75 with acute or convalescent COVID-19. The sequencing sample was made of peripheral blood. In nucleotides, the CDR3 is TGTGCCACCAGCAGAGTACTAGCGGGAGGAGGAGAGCAGTACTTC. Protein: CATSRVLAGGGEQYF.